The present T cell receptor beta chain was sequenced within a study of blood T cell repertoires in COVID-19. Study context: Acute-phase and convalescent COVID-19 samples originated in the United States, Italy and Spain. PBMCs, B-cell-depleted T cells, or T cells were the source of the cDNA or gDNA that made up the material.

CDR1 is SGHNT, CDR2 YYREEE, per germline (reference sequence). V shed 2 bases, J shed 0 bases, and the junction held 8 bases outside the gene matches. This CDR3 spans 19 amino acids. The table came from immunoSEQ multiplex PCR; TCRdb's copy has only in-frame clones and leaves some out. The repertoire holds 150,000 to 200,000 clones, with more than 85% as singletons. The sequence was collected from a woman in her twenties or thirties with active or convalescent COVID-19. This sequence joins TRBV5-4 and TRBJ2-3; TRBD2 agrees at 14 bases. The sequenced sample consisted of peripheral blood. The CDR3: CASSFRSGLAGASTDTQYF. The CDR3 nucleotides read TGTGCCAGCAGCTTCAGGTCGGGACTAGCGGGGGCTAGCACAGATACGCAGTATTTT. Variable domain in full (rest from reference TRBV5-4 and TRBJ2-3): ETGVTQSPTHLIKTRGQQVTLRCSSQSGHNTVSWYQQALGQGPQFIFQYYREEENGRGNFPPRFSGLQFPNYSSELNVNALELDDSALYLCASSFRSGLAGASTDTQYFGPGTRLTVL.